The next 10 T cell receptor beta chains were all read from a single sample in a study of OX40 agonist ivuxolimab in advanced cancers. Assay: immunoSEQ multiplex PCR; the TCRdb copy retains only in-frame clones and omits some. Here the sample spans about 35,000 clones, roughly 82% being singletons. The sample here was CD4+ or CD8+ T cells sorted from blood, taken in a trial of the OX40 agonist ivuxolimab. The receptors come from an adult with an advanced solid tumor such as melanoma, head and neck, liver or kidney cancer.

CDR3 in DNA: TGTGCCAGCAGCTTAGAAATGCATCGCGAGCAGTACTTC. Translation gives CASSLEMHREQYF. The chain uses TRBV7-9 and TRBJ2-7; no clear D. CDR1 is SEHNR and CDR2 is FQNEAQ in the germline V gene (reference sequence). The CDR3 is 13 amino acids. The V end lost 1 base, the J end lost 6 bases, and 10 bases lay between the germline ends.

This clone was recorded once. The chain uses TRBV29-1 and TRBJ2-2; 7 positions match TRBD1. The germline CDR1 and CDR2 sequences are SQVTM and ANQGSEA. The CDR3 contains 12 residues. The J segment lost 8 bases and the V segment lost 5 bases, leaving 5 bases of the junction unmatched. Written as DNA, the CDR3 is TGCAGCGTTACAGGGGTTTTGGGGGAGCTGTTTTTT. Translation: CSVTGVLGELFF.

This clone was recorded only once. The chain has TRBV7-9 and TRBJ2-3, with no clear D. The CDR3 extends over 11 amino acids. Looked up from germline, CDR1 is SEHNR and CDR2 is FQNEAQ (reference sequence). V was pared by 9 bases and J by 0 bases, with 4 bases between. CDR3 sequence: CASSSTDTQYF. CDR3 bases: TGTGCCAGTAGTAGCACAGATACGCAGTATTTT.

The chain combines TRBV6-1 with TRBJ1-3, with D unclear. Germline V gives CDR1 MNHNS, CDR2 SASEGT. V lost 8 bases to trimming and J lost 0 bases, with 11 bases between them. The CDR3 consists of 14 residues. Here the CDR3 reads CASSGRDSGNTIYF. The CDR3 DNA reads TGTGCCAGCTCCGGGAGGGACTCTGGAAACACCATATATTTT.

The chain is built from TRBV5-6 and TRBJ1-1; perhaps TRBD1 as D (5 bases). CDR1 is SGHDT and CDR2 is YYEEEE in the germline V gene. This CDR3 is built from 13 residues. Trimming pared 1 base from V and 4 bases from J, leaving 8 bases between. As DNA, the CDR3 is TGTGCCAGCAGCTTGTCCAGGGTCACTGAAGCTTTCTTT. Amino acids: CASSLSRVTEAFF.

V and J are TRBV5-6 and TRBJ1-2; 10 bases are shared with TRBD1. This CDR3 region has 15 residues. Germline V lookup: CDR1 SGHDT, CDR2 YYEEEE. V shed 5 bases and J 5 bases; nucleotides not matched to a gene: 9. CDR3 residues: CASRPGTGVRYGYTF. CDR3 coding DNA: TGTGCCAGCAGGCCCGGGACAGGGGTTCGGTATGGCTACACCTTC.

This chain joins TRBV27 and TRBJ1-2; D call uncertain. Germline V gene data show CDR1 as MNHEY and CDR2 as SMNVEV (reference sequence). Trimming took 5 bases from V and 5 from J, leaving 18 bases between them. CDR3 length: 15 residues. Written as DNA, the CDR3 is TGTGCCAGCAGTATGTCAGGCTGGTCAGGATATGGCTACACCTTC. It translates to CASSMSGWSGYGYTF.

The chain employs TRBV5-4 and TRBJ2-1; no clear D gene. V lost 4 bases to trimming and J lost 9 bases, with 11 bases between them. This CDR3 has 12 residues. CDR1 SGHNT and CDR2 YYREEE come from the germline V gene (reference sequence). CDR3 sequence reads: CASSLLGIEQFF. CDR3 DNA sequence: TGTGCCAGCAGCCTTCTGGGCATTGAGCAGTTCTTC. Full variable domain (missing parts from reference TRBV5-4 and TRBJ2-1): ETGVTQSPTHLIKTRGQQVTLRCSSQSGHNTVSWYQQALGQGPQFIFQYYREEENGRGNFPPRFSGLQFPNYSSELNVNALELDDSALYLCASSLLGIEQFFGPGTRLTVL.

The V and J genes are TRBV7-9 and TRBJ2-1; 9 nucleotides match TRBD2. CDR3 length: 17 amino acids. V dropped 0 bases and J dropped 2; count of bases not matched to a gene: 5. Looked up from germline, CDR1 is SEHNR and CDR2 is FQNEAQ (reference sequence). CDR3 loop: CASSLAPPSGAYNEQFF. CDR3 DNA: TGTGCCAGCAGCTTAGCCCCCCCTAGCGGGGCCTACAATGAGCAGTTCTTC. Full variable domain (missing parts from reference TRBV7-9 and TRBJ2-1): DTGVSQNPRHKITKRGQNVTFRCDPISEHNRLYWYRQTLGQGPEFLTYFQNEAQLEKSRLLSDRFSAERPKGSFSTLEIQRTEQGDSAMYLCASSLAPPSGAYNEQFFGPGTRLTVL.

As concerns this clone: Other DNA sequences of this sample code for an identical CDR3. The genes are TRBV27 and TRBJ2-7; 14 nucleotides line up with TRBD2. From germline, CDR1 is MNHEY and CDR2 SMNVEV (reference sequence). The length of the CDR3 is 15 residues. Trimming removed 6 bases from V and 0 bases from J; junction bases left unmatched: 1. CDR3: CASRGTSGSSYEQYF. The CDR3 DNA follows: TGTGCCAGCAGGGGGACTAGCGGGAGCTCCTACGAGCAGTACTTC.